One and the same sample provided the 25 T cell receptor beta chains below, sequenced in a study of T cells in Graves' hyperthyroidism and ophthalmopathy. RNA transcripts served as the template for amplifying TCR beta CDR3 regions. Using the HTBI primer set, a first-round RT-PCR was run on the TCR CDR3. TCRdb ran MiXCR on the multiplex PCR reads and lists one entry per CDR3 protein. The data show over 450,000 distinct CDR3 sequences, with 13% to 15% seen just once and less than 20% held by the top ten. The sequenced sample consisted of blood. These receptors came from a young woman with Graves' hyperthyroidism.

The chain recombines TRBV20-1 with TRBJ2-1, with 9 bases lining up with TRBD2. In germline, CDR1 is DFQATT, CDR2 SNEGSKA (reference sequence). This CDR3 spans 16 amino acids. V shed 0 bases, J shed 9 bases, and the junction held 12 bases outside the gene matches. CDR3 sequence: CSARDRLAGLWGEQFF. In DNA form, the CDR3 reads TGCAGTGCTAGAGATAGGCTAGCGGGGCTGTGGGGTGAGCAGTTCTTC.

This clonotype has at least ten counts. The chain joins TRBV11-2 to TRBJ1-1, with 8 bases matching TRBD1. CDR3 length: 16 amino acids. Germline CDR1 SGHAT, CDR2 FQNNGV. V trimming: 4 bases; J trimming: 1 base; junction bases outside the gene matches: 8. This CDR3 reads CASSSRTGPRNTEAFF. CDR3 in DNA: TGTGCCAGCAGCTCCCGGACAGGGCCGCGGAACACTGAAGCTTTCTTT.

As regards this clonotype: Sequence at one end of the junction differs from germline and may be a read error. The rearrangement links TRBV5-1 to TRBJ1-4; 7 nucleotides match TRBD1. Germline V gene sequence: CDR1 SGHRS, CDR2 YFSETQ. The CDR3 sequence is 15 residues long. Written as DNA, the CDR3 is TGCACCAGCAGCTTGGCAGGGGGAGTAGGTGAAAAACTGTTTTTT. Encoded protein: CTSSLAGGVGEKLFF.

This clonotype was found a few times. The chain uses TRBV5-1 and TRBJ2-3; 12 bases fit TRBD1. V lost 4 bases, J lost 5 bases, and 5 bases stayed unmatched. Germline-derived CDR1 and CDR2 are SGHRS and YFSETQ. CDR3 length equals 15 residues. The CDR3 sequence is CASSAGTGGRDTQYF. The DNA of the CDR3 is TGCGCCAGCAGCGCCGGGACAGGGGGCAGAGATACGCAGTATTTT.

This clonotype was counted many times. The chain couples TRBV13 to TRBJ2-7; D ambiguous. The CDR3 has 14 amino acids. Germline V gene sequence: CDR1 PRHDT, CDR2 FYEKMQ (reference sequence). Trimming took off 8 bases at V and 7 bases at J, with 21 bases between the two ends. CDR3 bases: TGTGCCAGCTTGACCGGGCCGTTGGCCCGGGAGCAGTACGTC. Residues: CASLTGPLAREQYV.

At least ten counts were recorded for this clonotype. The rearrangement links TRBV5-1 to TRBJ1-1; D gene unclear. CDR1 and CDR2 from the germline V gene are SGHRS and YFSETQ. The CDR3 loop spans 16 amino acids. The V end lost 4 bases, the J end lost 0 bases, and 16 bases lay between the germline ends. The CDR3 sequence: CASSPTGRGMNTEAFF. The CDR3 DNA follows: TGCGCCAGCAGCCCTACCGGGAGAGGAATGAACACTGAAGCTTTCTTT.

This clonotype was found many times. The V and J genes are TRBV20-1 and TRBJ1-3; D possibly corresponds to TRBD1 (5 bases). Germline values: CDR1 DFQATT, CDR2 SNEGSKA (reference sequence). V lost 8 bases to trimming and J lost 2 bases, with 10 bases between them. The length of the CDR3 is 12 residues. DNA of the CDR3: TGCAGTACTGGGGCGACTGGAAACACCATATATTTT. It codes for CSTGATGNTIYF.

This clonotype appeared a few times. The V gene is TRBV5-1, the J gene TRBJ2-3; TRBD1 is a possible D gene (8 bases). The CDR3 is made up of 21 amino acids. The V end lost 4 bases, the J end lost 2 bases, and 32 bases lay between the germline ends. Germline CDR1 SGHRS, CDR2 YFSETQ. CDR3 loop: CASSTPQGAPASGQITDTQYF. In DNA, the CDR3 is TGCGCCAGCAGCACCCCGCAGGGGGCGCCGGCTAGCGGTCAGATCACAGATACGCAGTATTTT. Looking up the rest from reference TRBV5-1 and TRBJ2-3 gives the full variable domain: KAGVTQTPRYLIKTRGQQVTLSCSPISGHRSVSWYQQTPGQGLQFLFEYFSETQRNKGNFPGRFSGRQFSNSRSEMNVSTLELGDSALYLCASSTPQGAPASGQITDTQYFGPGTRLTVL.

The rearrangement links TRBV5-1 to TRBJ2-7; TRBD2 aligns across 9 bases. This CDR3 is built from 15 residues. Germline CDR1 SGHRS, CDR2 YFSETQ. Trimming at V came to 4 bases and at J to 5 bases, leaving 10 bases not matched to a gene. CDR3 in amino acids: CASSPPREGRNEQYF. Here the CDR3 DNA reads TGCGCCAGCAGCCCCCCGCGGGAGGGCCGGAACGAGCAGTACTTC.

This clonotype was counted at least ten times. The rearrangement links TRBV25-1 to TRBJ2-1; TRBD2 might be the D (5 bases). This CDR3 is built from 14 residues. Germline V gene lookup returns CDR1 MGHDK and CDR2 SYGVNS. Trimming pared 6 bases from V and 6 bases from J, leaving 15 bases between. The CDR3 is CASRNRGALNEQFF. The CDR3 DNA reads TGTGCCAGCAGGAACCGGGGAGCACTCAATGAGCAGTTCTTC.

This clonotype showed up many times. This chain joins TRBV27 and TRBJ2-5; D perhaps matches TRBD2 (5 bases). This CDR3 region has 15 residues. The ends were cut back, 3 bases at V and 2 bases at J, with 13 bases in the middle. The germline gives CDR1 MNHEY, CDR2 SMNVEV (reference sequence). For the CDR3, the DNA is TGTGCCAGCAGTTTTTGGGCTAGCTCACAAGAGACCCAGTACTTC. Translation gives CASSFWASSQETQYF.

In this sample, this clonotype turned up many times. The V and J genes are TRBV12-3 or TRBV12-4 and TRBJ2-3; D gene ambiguous. V was pared by 5 bases and J by 7 bases, with 10 bases between. The length of the CDR3 is 12 residues. The CDR3 bases are TGTGCCAGCAGTCCCACTGGTTATACGCAGTATTTT. It specifies CASSPTGYTQYF.

The sample holds many counts of this clonotype. The genes are TRBV2 and TRBJ2-1, with D possibly being TRBD2 (6 bases). V dropped 3 bases and J dropped 4 bases, with 7 bases sitting between them. The CDR3 length is 13 residues. CDR1 is SNHLY and CDR2 is FYNNEI in the germline V gene. In nucleotides, the CDR3 is TGTGCCAGCAGTGAGGAGGGTTACAATGAGCAGTTCTTC. This gives the protein CASSEEGYNEQFF.

This clonotype has only a few counts. This chain links TRBV7-9 with TRBJ1-5; D is possibly TRBD1 (5 bases). Between the trimmed V and J ends, which lost 6 bases and 1 base, there was a span of 16 bases. The CDR3 totals 16 residues. Germline V gene lookup returns CDR1 SEHNR and CDR2 FQNEAQ (reference sequence). The CDR3, as DNA: TGTGCCAGCAGGGGGGACCAGGGTGGCAGCAATCAGCCCCAGCATTTT. Encoded protein: CASRGDQGGSNQPQHF. Using reference TRBV7-9 and TRBJ1-5 for the parts outside the CDR3, the full variable domain is DTGVSQNPRHKITKRGQNVTFRCDPISEHNRLYWYRQTLGQGPEFLTYFQNEAQLEKSRLLSDRFSAERPKGSFSTLEIQRTEQGDSAMYLCASRGDQGGSNQPQHFGDGTRLSIL.

This clonotype was recorded many times. The chain employs TRBV2 and TRBJ2-2, with TRBD1 matching over 8 bases. Germline V gene lookup returns CDR1 SNHLY and CDR2 FYNNEI. The junction had 5 bases not matched to a gene; V was cut back by 4 bases and J by 7 bases. The CDR3 extends over 14 amino acids. The CDR3 here is CASSAGGWGGELFF. The CDR3 DNA follows: TGTGCCAGCAGTGCAGGGGGCTGGGGCGGGGAGCTGTTTTTT.

At least ten counts were recorded for this clonotype. This chain connects TRBV5-1 to TRBJ1-5, with D unresolved. This CDR3 comprises 15 residues. CDR1 is SGHRS and CDR2 is YFSETQ in the germline V gene. V was shortened by 0 bases and J by 0 bases, with 7 bases between the two germline ends. CDR3 DNA: TGCGCCAGCAGCTTGGACGGGGATAGCAATCAGCCCCAGCATTTT. Translating it yields CASSLDGDSNQPQHF.

This clonotype was found many times. The CDR3 bases are TGTGCCATCAGGAGCGACGGGAATGAGCAGTTCTTC. This sequence encodes CAIRSDGNEQFF. The chain combines TRBV10-3 with TRBJ2-1; D unresolved. This CDR3 contains 12 residues. Looked up from germline, CDR1 is ENHRY and CDR2 is SYGVKD. V was cut by 6 bases and J by 7 bases, with 10 bases left in between.

The chain carries TRBV6-1 and TRBJ1-2; D is uncertain. Germline-derived CDR1 and CDR2 are MNHNS and SASEGT. The CDR3 runs 14 residues. Trimming cost V 0 bases and J 3 bases, with 8 bases left between them. The chain's CDR3 is CASSEARRDYGYTF. CDR3 bases: TGTGCCAGCAGTGAAGCGCGGCGGGACTATGGCTACACCTTC.

This clonotype has a count of ten or more. The chain recombines TRBV2 with TRBJ2-1, with D perhaps matching TRBD1 (6 bases). Trimming pared 2 bases from V and 5 bases from J, leaving 13 bases between. Per germline, CDR1 SNHLY and CDR2 FYNNEI. This CDR3 spans 15 amino acids. The CDR3: CASSEPHRAHNEQFF. The CDR3 DNA reads as TGTGCCAGCAGTGAACCGCACAGGGCCCACAATGAGCAGTTCTTC.

This clonotype came up once. J is TRBJ2-5 and V is TRBV11-2, with 13 bases identical to TRBD2. Germline trimming cut 2 bases from V and 4 bases from J; bases unmatched to any gene: 10. The CDR3 covers 18 residues. Germline V gene sequence: CDR1 SGHAT, CDR2 FQNNGV. The CDR3 DNA is TGTGCCAGCAGCTTAAAACTAGGACTAGCGGGAGTTCGAGAGACCCAGTACTTC. Translated: CASSLKLGLAGVRETQYF.

This clonotype was observed a few times. This chain uses TRBV20-1 with TRBJ2-3; 8 bases map to TRBD1. CDR3 length equals 18 residues. Germline CDR1 DFQATT, CDR2 SNEGSKA (reference sequence). V trimming: 0 bases; J trimming: 2 bases; junction bases outside the gene matches: 13. CDR3 sequence: CSARDWGQEGTHTDTQYF. The CDR3 DNA follows: TGCAGTGCTAGAGATTGGGGACAGGAGGGAACACACACAGATACGCAGTATTTT.

This clonotype was seen ten or more times. The chain employs TRBV28 and TRBJ1-2; tentative D call: TRBD1 (6 bases). The CDR3 extends over 13 amino acids. CDR1 is MDHEN and CDR2 is SYDVKM in the germline V gene. V was pared by 3 bases and J by 5 bases, with 10 bases between. This CDR3 is CASSLFGQYGYTF. The CDR3, as DNA: TGTGCCAGCAGTTTGTTCGGACAGTATGGCTACACCTTC.

Only a few counts were recorded for this clonotype. The V gene is TRBV28, the J gene TRBJ2-7; 10 bases fit TRBD1. The CDR3 covers 13 residues. Trimming cost V 10 bases and J 7 bases; bases outside gene matches: 10. Germline V CDR1 and CDR2: MDHEN, SYDVKM. CDR3 region: CAIGTGVSWEQYF. The CDR3 DNA reads TGTGCCATCGGGACAGGGGTCAGCTGGGAGCAGTACTTC.

Ten or more counts support this clonotype. V and J are TRBV2 and TRBJ1-1; D may be TRBD1 (5 bases). This CDR3 has 15 amino acids. The V and J ends lost 0 bases and 4 bases respectively, with 12 bases between them. Germline lookup yields CDR1 SNHLY and CDR2 FYNNEI. CDR3 in amino acids: CASSEALRGITEAFF. The CDR3 DNA reads as TGTGCCAGCAGTGAAGCGCTTAGGGGCATCACTGAAGCTTTCTTT.

This clonotype was observed many times. The chain couples TRBV29-1 to TRBJ1-2; TRBD1 matches at 7 bases. CDR3 length: 13 amino acids. After removal of 6 bases from V and 2 bases from J, the junction contained 6 bases not matched to a gene. Germline lookup yields CDR1 SQVTM and CDR2 ANQGSEA. In nucleotides, the CDR3 is TGCAGCGTAACACGGACAGGCAACTATGGCTACACCTTC. Translation: CSVTRTGNYGYTF.